The clone carrying this T cell receptor beta chain was seen a handful of times. Its antigen is not identified. The repertoire was sequenced with immunoSEQ multiplex PCR; TCRdb's copy has only in-frame clones and lacks some. The table includes more than 65,000 clones, approximately 87% detected once. The CDR3 is 16 amino acids. The germline V and J ends were trimmed by 0 bases and 5 bases, with 14 bases remaining between them. The germline gives CDR1 SGDLS, CDR2 YYNGEE. The record originates from a study of OX40 agonist ivuxolimab in advanced cancers. Study-level information: Three patients had partial responses: one hepatocellular carcinoma, two cutaneous melanoma. Overall study results and limits: CD8+ T cells showed, on average, more clonal expansion than CD4+ cells.

The sequenced sample was CD4+ or CD8+ T cells sorted from blood, obtained in a trial of the OX40 agonist ivuxolimab. This TCR derives from an adult with an advanced solid tumor such as melanoma, head and neck, liver or kidney cancer. The genes are TRBV9 and TRBJ2-2; no clear D gene. The CDR3 sequence is CASSVVPMSVTGELFF. CDR3 nucleotide sequence: TGTGCCAGCAGCGTAGTTCCCATGAGTGTAACCGGGGAGCTGTTTTTT.